Following are 21 T cell receptor beta chains from one sample sequenced in a study of OX40 agonist ivuxolimab in advanced cancers. The library relied on the immunoSEQ multiplex PCR assay. As stored in TCRdb, this immuneACCESS dataset retains in-frame rearrangements with V and J assigned. A fraction of the clones does not appear; measured against another copy, unresolved V genes explain less than half of the discrepancy, and the remainder lacks a known reason. The sample includes around 42,000 clones, with more than 70% observed a single time. Roughly 25% of the sample is taken by the ten largest. The starting material was CD4+ or CD8+ T cells sorted from blood, obtained in a trial of the OX40 agonist ivuxolimab. The receptors stem from an adult with an advanced solid tumor such as melanoma, head and neck, liver or kidney cancer.

The chain carries TRBV15 and TRBJ1-5; D is perhaps TRBD1 (5 bases). This CDR3 has 15 amino acids. The V end lost 6 bases, the J end lost 1 base, and 13 bases lay between the germline ends. Germline CDR1 LNHNV, CDR2 YYDKDF (reference sequence). The DNA of the CDR3 is TGTGCCACCAGTAGGGACCGATACAGCAATCAGCCCCAGCATTTT. This sequence encodes CATSRDRYSNQPQHF.

The V and J genes are TRBV6-4 and TRBJ2-5; the match to TRBD1 covers 12 bases. The CDR3 has 15 residues. The V gene's germline CDR1 is MRHNA and CDR2 SNTAGT. V shed 5 bases, J shed 4 bases, and the junction held 5 bases outside the gene matches. The CDR3 nucleotides are TGTGCCAGCAGTCGCGGGACAGGGGGCGGAGAGACCCAGTACTTC. Translated, it gives CASSRGTGGGETQYF.

V is TRBV9 and J is TRBJ2-3; D might be TRBD2 (6 bases). V lost 4 bases, J lost 5 bases, and 17 bases lay in between. Germline V lookup: CDR1 SGDLS, CDR2 YYNGEE. The CDR3 has 15 amino acids. CDR3 loop: CASSRPGEMVDTQYF. CDR3 nucleotides: TGTGCCAGCAGCCGTCCGGGGGAGATGGTAGATACGCAGTATTTT. Using reference TRBV9 and TRBJ2-3 for the parts outside the CDR3, the full variable domain is DSGVTQTPKHLITATGQRVTLRCSPRSGDLSVYWYQQSLDQGLQFLIQYYNGEERAKGNILERFSAQQFPDLHSELNLSSLELGDSALYFCASSRPGEMVDTQYFGPGTRLTVL.

The chain couples TRBV4-1 to TRBJ2-5; tentative D call: TRBD1 (6 bases). The CDR3 loop spans 15 amino acids. CDR1 is MGHRA and CDR2 is YSYEKL in the germline V gene. V gave up 3 bases and J gave up 8 bases, with 19 bases separating them. CDR3 protein: CASSHATGNLRTQYF. CDR3 in DNA: TGCGCCAGCAGCCACGCCACAGGGAATCTAAGAACCCAGTACTTC.

The genes are TRBV13 and TRBJ2-7; possibly TRBD1 for D (5 bases). CDR1 is PRHDT and CDR2 is FYEKMQ in the germline V gene (reference sequence). The V end was cut by 4 bases, the J end by 1 base, with 11 bases between. This CDR3 spans 14 amino acids. CDR3 sequence reads: CASSSGLGSYEQYF. CDR3 in DNA: TGTGCCAGCAGCTCAGGGCTAGGGTCCTACGAGCAGTACTTC.

The chain couples TRBV20-1 to TRBJ2-7; D gene ambiguous. Germline assignment: CDR1 DFQATT and CDR2 SNEGSKA (reference sequence). Trimming removed 3 bases from V and 7 bases from J, with 10 bases in between. The CDR3 has 11 residues. CDR3 protein: CSARGIGEQYF. The CDR3 bases are TGCAGTGCTAGGGGTATTGGGGAGCAGTACTTC.

V usage is TRBV28 and J usage is TRBJ1-2; D might be TRBD1 (6 bases). The CDR3 runs to 14 residues. V was cut by 3 bases and J by 4 bases, with 12 bases left in between. Germline V CDR1 and CDR2: MDHEN, SYDVKM. CDR3 bases: TGTGCCAGCAGTTTCATCACAGGGCCCTATGGCTACACCTTC. The encoded protein is CASSFITGPYGYTF.

A note on this clone: The junction shows a germline mismatch at one end, possibly a read error. The CDR3 DNA reads as TGTGCCAGCGGCTTCGGTCTGCGCGGGGGCCAAGAGACCCAGTACTTC. Its translation: CASGFGLRGGQETQYF. The V and J genes are TRBV7-2 and TRBJ2-5; 7 nucleotides align to TRBD2. CDR3 length: 16 amino acids. Germline V gives CDR1 SGHTA, CDR2 FQGNSA.

The chain links TRBV4-1 to TRBJ2-7; 11 nucleotides agree with TRBD2. Germline V CDR1 and CDR2: MGHRA, YSYEKL. This CDR3 is 16 amino acids long. V shed 6 bases, J shed 7 bases, and the junction held 14 bases outside the gene matches. CDR3 in amino acids: CASSPELAGGVREQYF. The CDR3, as DNA: TGCGCCAGCAGTCCAGAGCTAGCGGGAGGCGTTAGGGAGCAGTACTTC.

V is TRBV7-2 and J is TRBJ1-4, with D maybe TRBD1 (5 bases). CDR1 SGHTA and CDR2 FQGNSA come from the germline V gene. The CDR3 covers 14 residues. The V and J ends lost 2 bases and 5 bases respectively, with 9 bases between them. CDR3 sequence (DNA): TGTGCCAGCAGCTTAAGTCAGGGCAATGAAAAACTGTTTTTT. Residues: CASSLSQGNEKLFF.

Only one count was recorded for this clone. The chain is built from TRBV9 and TRBJ2-5, with a possible D match to TRBD2 (6 bases). Per the germline V gene, CDR1 is SGDLS and CDR2 is YYNGEE. With 3 bases removed from V and 3 bases from J, the gap between germline ends came to 12 bases. The CDR3 is 14 residues long. CDR3 sequence (DNA): TGTGCCAGCAGCGGTCGGACTAACAAAGAGACCCAGTACTTC. Its protein is CASSGRTNKETQYF.

This clone appeared once. The chain couples TRBV28 to TRBJ2-3; D tentatively reads TRBD1 or TRBD2 (5 bases each). CDR1 MDHEN and CDR2 SYDVKM come from the germline V gene. V was cut by 10 bases and J by 5 bases, with 19 bases left in between. The CDR3 totals 14 residues. CDR3: CATRWGTGGDTQYF. As DNA, the CDR3 is TGTGCCACCAGGTGGGGGACCGGTGGAGATACGCAGTATTTT.

The V and J genes are TRBV7-9 and TRBJ2-3, with TRBD2 matching 11 bases. The CDR3 is 16 residues long. V lost 5 bases, J lost 3 bases, and 7 bases stayed unmatched. CDR1 and CDR2 (germline): SEHNR, FQNEAQ (reference sequence). Here the CDR3 reads CASSPTTSGRTDTQYF. The DNA of the CDR3 is TGTGCCAGCAGCCCCACTACTAGCGGGAGAACAGATACGCAGTATTTT.

This chain uses TRBV6-1 with TRBJ2-7, with TRBD2 identical over 13 bases. The length of the CDR3 is 18 residues. Germline assignment: CDR1 MNHNS and CDR2 SASEGT. Losses at the gene ends were 3 bases for V and 2 bases for J; bases not matched to a gene: 10. The CDR3: CASSDMGLAGYLTYEQYF. CDR3 in DNA: TGTGCCAGCAGTGATATGGGACTAGCGGGATATCTTACCTACGAGCAGTACTTC.

V gene TRBV9 combines with J gene TRBJ2-2; 7 bases line up with TRBD1. V lost 0 bases to trimming and J lost 6 bases; unmatched junction nucleotides: 5. The germline gives CDR1 SGDLS, CDR2 YYNGEE. The CDR3 is 15 residues long. The CDR3 region has the DNA TGTGCCAGCAGCGTAGATTACAGGGGCTCCGGGGAGCTGTTTTTT. Translating it yields CASSVDYRGSGELFF.

This clone came up many times. The rearrangement uses TRBV7-6 and TRBJ2-3; TRBD2 agrees at 7 bases. The CDR3 loop spans 18 amino acids. Germline trimming cut 1 base from V and 2 bases from J; bases unmatched to any gene: 12. From germline, CDR1 is SGHVS and CDR2 FNYEAQ. Here the CDR3 reads CASSLDIGLAETTDTQYF. The DNA of the CDR3 is TGTGCCAGCAGCTTAGATATCGGCCTAGCGGAGACCACAGATACGCAGTATTTT.

The rearrangement uses TRBV2 and TRBJ2-7; unclear D gene. Germline loops: CDR1 SNHLY, CDR2 FYNNEI. The CDR3 loop spans 15 amino acids. V lost 2 bases and J 1 base, leaving 12 bases between the germline ends. In DNA form, the CDR3 reads TGTGCCAGCAGTGAAACGGCGTGGGGTTCCTACGAGCAGTACTTC. Protein sequence: CASSETAWGSYEQYF.

CDR3 loop: CASSLGASVLAEAFF. CDR3 DNA sequence: TGTGCCAGCAGCTTAGGCGCTAGCGTCCTCGCTGAAGCTTTCTTT. The chain has TRBV7-6 and TRBJ1-1; D uncertain. The ends were cut back, 1 base at V and 6 bases at J, with 15 bases in the middle. In germline, CDR1 is SGHVS, CDR2 FNYEAQ. This CDR3 has 15 amino acids.

The V gene is TRBV9, the J gene TRBJ2-2; 7 nucleotides agree with TRBD2. V lost 3 bases to trimming and J lost 5 bases; unmatched junction nucleotides: 10. CDR3 length: 16 amino acids. Germline CDR1 and CDR2: SGDLS and YYNGEE. The CDR3 spells CASSDYQGLRTGELFF. For the CDR3, the DNA is TGTGCCAGCAGCGATTACCAGGGACTAAGGACCGGGGAGCTGTTTTTT.

V gene TRBV7-6 combines with J gene TRBJ2-7; D is ambiguous. Germline CDR1 and CDR2: SGHVS and FNYEAQ. V dropped 5 bases and J dropped 3 bases, with 8 bases sitting between them. The CDR3 is made up of 12 amino acids. CDR3 sequence: CASSPGGYEQYF. CDR3 nucleotide sequence: TGTGCCAGCAGCCCGGGTGGCTACGAGCAGTACTTC.

V and J are TRBV7-3 and TRBJ2-3; the D gene is possibly TRBD2 (5 bases). The CDR3 sequence is 13 residues long. Trimming removed 5 bases at V and 6 bases at J, with 12 bases between. The germline gives CDR1 SGHTA, CDR2 FQGTGA. In DNA, the CDR3 is TGTGCCAGCAGCGACACCTCGGGGGATACGCAGTATTTT. Translated: CASSDTSGDTQYF.